Following are 2 T cell receptor beta chains from one sample sequenced in a study of blood T cell repertoires in COVID-19. Some clones are missing from TCRdb's copy, which holds only in-frame ones; the method was immunoSEQ multiplex PCR. The sample holds about half a million clones, approximately 83% seen once. The sequenced material came from peripheral blood. The source of these receptors is a human donor in a cohort sampled during active COVID-19.

Only a few counts were recorded for this clone. This chain connects TRBV11-2 to TRBJ1-1; D might be TRBD1 (6 bases). Germline values: CDR1 SGHAT, CDR2 FQNNGV. The CDR3 has 14 amino acids. V was clipped by 4 bases and J by 1 base, with 10 bases between them. DNA of the CDR3: TGTGCCAGCAGCTCGCAGGGGCGGAACACTGAAGCTTTCTTT. Amino acid sequence: CASSSQGRNTEAFF.

This clone is a singleton in its sample. J is TRBJ2-1 and V is TRBV7-3; 9 bases are shared with TRBD1. J was trimmed by 1 base and V by 3 bases; bases with no gene match: 7. Germline V lookup: CDR1 SGHTA, CDR2 FQGTGA. The CDR3 is 17 residues long. The CDR3 here is CASSLAGTGISYNEQFF. In DNA form, the CDR3 reads TGTGCCAGCAGCTTGGCCGGGACAGGGATTTCCTACAATGAGCAGTTCTTC.